Shown below are 21 T cell receptor beta chains from a single sample sequenced in a study of cytomegalovirus exposure and HLA in healthy donors. The PCR had 60 Vbeta and 13 Jbeta primers. The assay was immunoSEQ multiplex PCR, and TCRdb's table has in-frame clones only and misses some. Among under 150,000 clones listed, approximately 80% were seen once. Sequencing was performed on PBMCs. The receptors derive from a man between 25 and 39 years old in good health and CMV-seronegative.

V is TRBV7-3 and J is TRBJ2-1; 10 bases fit TRBD2. CDR1 is SGHTA, CDR2 FQGTGA, per germline. The CDR3 sequence is 14 residues long. The V segment lost 8 bases and the J segment 10 bases; nucleotides outside the gene matches: 11. The CDR3 reads CASLPVGLAVEQFF. DNA for the CDR3: TGTGCCAGCCTGCCCGTCGGACTAGCGGTAGAGCAGTTCTTC.

This chain links TRBV19 with TRBJ2-3; 9 bases are a match to TRBD1. Per germline, CDR1 LNHDA and CDR2 SQIVND (reference sequence). V was clipped by 6 bases and J by 5 bases; unmatched bases: 6. CDR3 length: 14 residues. The CDR3 DNA sequence: TGTGCCAGTAGCCGGACAGGGGAGGTAGATACGCAGTATTTT. This gives the protein CASSRTGEVDTQYF.

The CDR3 DNA reads TGTGCCGCCGGGGGAGTATACACCGGGGAGCTGTTTTTT. Its translation is CAAGGVYTGELFF. V is TRBV19 and J is TRBJ2-2, with a tentative D call TRBD2 (6 bases). The CDR3 is made up of 13 amino acids. Germline lookup yields CDR1 LNHDA and CDR2 SQIVND (reference sequence). Trimming removed 11 bases from V and 3 bases from J, with 13 bases in between. The full variable domain, rest sourced from reference TRBV19 and TRBJ2-2, is DGGITQSPKYLFRKEGQNVTLSCEQNLNHDAMYWYRQDPGQGLRLIYYSQIVNDFQKGDIAEGYSVSREKKESFPLTVTSAQKNPTAFYLCAAGGVYTGELFFGEGSRLTVL.

The table lists this clone with a count of one. This chain uses TRBV28 with TRBJ2-7, with 11 positions matching TRBD2. The germline V gene encodes CDR1 MDHEN and CDR2 SYDVKM. The trim removed 2 bases at V and 5 bases at J, leaving 11 bases unmatched. The CDR3 is 17 residues long. CDR3 loop: CASSLPWGSSGRHEQYF. For the CDR3, the DNA is TGTGCCAGCAGTTTACCATGGGGATCTAGCGGGAGGCACGAGCAGTACTTC.

The chain joins TRBV11-2 to TRBJ2-7, with 9 bases identical to TRBD2. Germline-derived CDR1 and CDR2 are SGHAT and FQNNGV. This CDR3 contains 17 residues. V dropped 0 bases and J dropped 0; count of bases not matched to a gene: 6. The CDR3 coding sequence is TGTGCCAGCAGCTTAGAAACTAGCGGGCTGAGCTCCTACGAGCAGTACTTC. This gives the protein CASSLETSGLSSYEQYF.

The J gene is TRBJ2-1, the V gene TRBV7-2; 9 bases align to TRBD2. The trim removed 1 base at V and 8 bases at J, leaving 9 bases unmatched. This CDR3 region has 16 residues. CDR1 and CDR2 (germline): SGHTA, FQGNSA. The CDR3 reads CASSLEGSGRSDEQFF. CDR3 in DNA: TGTGCCAGCAGCTTAGAAGGTAGCGGGAGATCCGATGAGCAGTTCTTC.

The gene calls are TRBV27 and TRBJ2-3, with a possible D match to TRBD2 (5 bases). Trimming cost V 1 base and J 6 bases, with 17 bases left between them. This CDR3 contains 16 residues. The germline V gene has CDR1 MNHEY and CDR2 SMNVEV (reference sequence). The DNA for the CDR3 is TGTGCCAGCAGTTTATACCCCGCGGGCCGTCGGGATACGCAGTATTTT. It specifies CASSLYPAGRRDTQYF.

This chain joins TRBV6-5 and TRBJ2-7; D may be TRBD2 (6 bases). CDR1 MNHEY and CDR2 SVGAGI come from the germline V gene. The CDR3 is 15 residues long. With 6 bases removed from V and 3 bases from J, the gap between germline ends came to 18 bases. CDR3 sequence: CASRASAENHYEQYF. For the CDR3, the DNA is TGTGCCAGCAGGGCTAGCGCCGAAAACCACTACGAGCAGTACTTC.

This chain uses TRBV23-1 with TRBJ2-1, with TRBD2 matching over 11 bases. TRBV23-1 is classed as an ORF, of uncertain function. V gave up 4 bases and J gave up 7 bases; unmatched junction bases: 9. The CDR3 is 16 residues long. The CDR3 reads CASSLVAGGPENEQFF. The CDR3 DNA follows: TGCGCCAGCAGTCTTGTAGCGGGAGGGCCGGAAAATGAGCAGTTCTTC.

The chain recombines TRBV29-1 with TRBJ2-3; TRBD2 agrees at 7 bases. The CDR3 extends over 13 amino acids. V shed 6 bases and J 1 base; nucleotides not matched to a gene: 4. Germline CDR1 reads SQVTM; CDR2 reads ANQGSEA. For the CDR3, the DNA is TGCAGCGTGTCCCGGGGGGGCACAGATACGCAGTATTTT. Encoded protein: CSVSRGGTDTQYF.

The genes are TRBV27 and TRBJ2-7; D unresolved. The germline gives CDR1 MNHEY, CDR2 SMNVEV (reference sequence). Trimming took off 6 bases at V and 0 bases at J, with 12 bases between the two ends. The CDR3 length is 14 residues. DNA of the CDR3: TGTGCCAGCAGCCCATCTGGCGGCTCCTACGAGCAGTACTTC. Residues: CASSPSGGSYEQYF.

The chain has TRBV4-3 and TRBJ2-7, with D maybe TRBD2 (5 bases). In germline, CDR1 is LGHNA, CDR2 YSLEER. Between the trimmed V and J ends, which lost 0 bases and 1 base, there was a span of 10 bases. The CDR3 has 15 residues. CDR3 region: CASSQDRGVSYEQYF. The CDR3 DNA follows: TGCGCCAGCAGCCAAGATCGGGGAGTTTCCTACGAGCAGTACTTC.

Comments on this clone: The junction departs from germline at one end; a sequencing error may be responsible. The genes are TRBV5-6 and TRBJ1-5; D is undetermined. Germline CDR1 SGHDT, CDR2 YYEEEE. This CDR3 contains 14 residues. The CDR3 reads CASSLTVSNQPQNF. The CDR3 DNA follows: TGTGCCAGCAGCTTGACAGTAAGCAATCAGCCCCAGAATTTT.

V usage is TRBV7-8 and J usage is TRBJ2-3, with D tentatively TRBD2 (6 bases). V lost 1 base, J lost 2 bases, and 22 bases lay in between. The CDR3 covers 19 residues. Germline loops: CDR1 SGHVS, CDR2 FQNEAQ. The CDR3 bases are TGTGCCAGCAGCTTAGTATTTGATGTGCTAGCGAATTTCACAGATACGCAGTATTTT. This gives the protein CASSLVFDVLANFTDTQYF.

This clone was seen a few times. The junction departs from germline at one end; a sequencing error may be responsible. The genes are TRBV28 and TRBJ1-3; D not certain. Germline V gives CDR1 MDHEN, CDR2 SYDVKM. The CDR3 consists of 11 residues. This chain's CDR3 is CASSVGDTIYF. CDR3 nucleotide sequence: TGTGCCAGCAGTGTTGGAGACACCATATATTTT.

The table lists this clone with a few counts. The rearrangement links TRBV28 to TRBJ1-1; 8 bases are shared with TRBD1. The CDR3 consists of 14 residues. V shed 3 bases, J shed 5 bases, and the junction held 5 bases outside the gene matches. CDR1 is MDHEN, CDR2 SYDVKM, per germline. The CDR3, as DNA: TGTGCCAGCAGTTTTCAGGGGGCGAGGACTGAAGCTTTCTTT. Amino acids: CASSFQGARTEAFF.

This clone was seen only a few times. The rearrangement joins TRBV6-5 to TRBJ2-7; tentatively, D is TRBD2 (6 bases). Germline loops: CDR1 MNHEY, CDR2 SVGAGI. The length of the CDR3 is 15 residues. The V end lost 2 bases, the J end lost 2 bases, and 13 bases lay between the germline ends. CDR3 nucleotides: TGTGCCAGCAGTTACGGGGGGATCGGGGCCTACGAGCAGTACTTC. It translates to CASSYGGIGAYEQYF.

The table lists this clone with a few counts. The chain couples TRBV7-8 to TRBJ2-7, with D hard to call. Germline values: CDR1 SGHVS, CDR2 FQNEAQ. V dropped 5 bases and J dropped 2 bases, with 10 bases sitting between them. The CDR3 spans 13 residues. CDR3 residues: CASSPRVAYEQYF. The CDR3 DNA reads TGTGCCAGCAGCCCCCGAGTTGCCTACGAGCAGTACTTC. Full variable domain (outside the CDR3, taken from reference TRBV7-8 and TRBJ2-7): GAGVSQSPRYKVAKRGQDVALRCDPISGHVSLFWYQQALGQGPEFLTYFQNEAQLDKSGLPSDRFFAERPEGSVSTLKIQRTQQEDSAVYLCASSPRVAYEQYFGPGTRLTVT.

This rearrangement joins TRBV10-1 to TRBJ2-2; TRBD2 aligns across 12 bases. The CDR3 is 18 amino acids. The germline V gene has CDR1 WNHNN and CDR2 SYGVQD (reference sequence). The V segment lost 0 bases and the J segment 7 bases; nucleotides outside the gene matches: 9. CDR3 sequence reads: CASSESRLAGGPHGELFF. The CDR3 bases are TGCGCCAGCAGTGAGTCGAGGCTAGCGGGAGGGCCGCACGGGGAGCTGTTTTTT.

The chain couples TRBV4-1 to TRBJ2-7, with D perhaps matching TRBD2 (6 bases). Germline CDR1 reads MGHRA; CDR2 reads YSYEKL. Trimming pared 8 bases from V and 2 bases from J, leaving 19 bases between. There are 15 residues in the CDR3. The CDR3 spells CASASTSTLTYEQYF. In nucleotides, the CDR3 is TGCGCCAGCGCGAGTACTAGCACATTAACCTACGAGCAGTACTTC.

This clone appeared once. V gene TRBV6-5 combines with J gene TRBJ2-1, with TRBD2 matching 7 bases. Losses at the gene ends were 6 bases for V and 0 bases for J; bases not matched to a gene: 5. Germline V gene lookup returns CDR1 MNHEY and CDR2 SVGAGI. The CDR3 is made up of 15 amino acids. The CDR3 region has the DNA TGTGCCAGCAGCAAAGTAGCGGGCTCCTACAATGAGCAGTTCTTC. This gives the protein CASSKVAGSYNEQFF.